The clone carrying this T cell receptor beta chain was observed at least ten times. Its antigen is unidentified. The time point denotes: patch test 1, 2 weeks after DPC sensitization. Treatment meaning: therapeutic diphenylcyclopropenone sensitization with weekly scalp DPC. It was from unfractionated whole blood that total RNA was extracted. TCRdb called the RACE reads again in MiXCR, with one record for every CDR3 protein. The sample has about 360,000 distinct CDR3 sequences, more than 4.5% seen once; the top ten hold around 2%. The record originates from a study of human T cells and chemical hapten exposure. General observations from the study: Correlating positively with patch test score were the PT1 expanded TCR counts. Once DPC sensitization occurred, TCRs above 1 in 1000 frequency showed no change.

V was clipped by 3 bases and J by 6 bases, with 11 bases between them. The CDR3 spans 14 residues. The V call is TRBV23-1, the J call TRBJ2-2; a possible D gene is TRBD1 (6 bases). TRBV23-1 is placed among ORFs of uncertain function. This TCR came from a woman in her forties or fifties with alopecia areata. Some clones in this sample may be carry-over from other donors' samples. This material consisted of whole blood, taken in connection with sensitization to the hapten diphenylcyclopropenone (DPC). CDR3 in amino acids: CASSHRYRAGELFF. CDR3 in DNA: TGCGCCAGCAGTCATCGTTACAGGGCCGGGGAGCTGTTTTTT.